The source of this TCR beta chain is a study of PD-1 blockade in classical Hodgkin lymphoma (dated by TCRdb to the early 2020s). Study-wide context: Nivolumab dosing was 3 mg/kg intravenously every 2 weeks, continuing until either disease progression or unacceptable toxicity. To define a peripheral blood immune signature of response to PD-1 blockade in classical Hodgkin lymphoma, the study combined TCR beta sequencing with CyTOF. The study at large found these results: Lower diversity was seen in patients whose nivolumab began less than 1 year after ASCT, and these patients were left out of later analyses so that immune reconstitution would not confound the results. Baseline TCR diversity was reported to be lower in newly diagnosed patients than in healthy donors, and even lower in relapsed/refractory patients. The study was restricted to a single clinical trial cohort, and the causes of repertoire differences, possibly disease activity or prior therapy, were left undefined. Baseline diversity similar to that of newly diagnosed patients was observed in trial patients achieving complete response, whereas significantly lower diversity was observed in partial responders and progressors. A significant rise by C4D1 was seen in CD4+ but not CD8+ TCR diversity (p=0.0027 vs p=0.16), with the rise being most apparent in complete responders (p=0.02).

Genomic DNA was extracted with the Qiagen DNeasy kit from unsorted PBMCs and from negatively selected CD4+ and CD8+ fractions. Amplification of TCR beta CDR3 regions was done by immunoSEQ multiplex PCR with primers that anneal to V and J segments. A synthetic immune receptor repertoire was used to minimize amplification bias, and any residual bias was removed computationally once sequencing was done. In the paper's pipeline: Repertoire diversity was quantified as the Shannon entropy index using custom Python scripts. Unsorted, CD4+ and CD8+ repertoires were examined separately, except in combined analyses, for which CD4+ and CD8+ sequences were merged in silico. Clonal expansion was defined as at least a 2-fold frequency increase after treatment relative to C1D1, with a pseudocount of 0.5 for undetected baseline clones. Clones with 0 or 1 copy at C1D1 were defined as singleton clones, while clones with 2 or more copies were defined as non-singleton clones. By matching protein sequences in sorted samples from the same patient, clones expanded in unsorted samples were annotated as CD4+, CD8+ or unknown. Wilcoxon tests on paired samples were used to test changes in diversity from C1D1 to C4D1. This immuneACCESS table, as held by TCRdb, lists in-frame sequences with V and J called but not all clones. Of the missing ones, under half trace to an unresolved V gene in checked studies; the others have no known cause. Clone size and the V and J calls come from that table; the DNA yielded D and trimming. Present in this sample are about 41,000 clones, roughly three quarters of which were seen just once. More than 20% of the sample is taken by the ten largest.

The time point label on this specimen signifies: cycle 1 day 1 (C1D1), immediately before nivolumab initiation. Every trial patient had relapsed after autologous stem cell transplantation, and cohorts A, B and C differed in prior brentuximab vedotin exposure. The trial cohort was composed of about 58 patients with relapsed/refractory classical Hodgkin lymphoma, for whom complete response, partial response or progressive disease was recorded as best overall response. Single-agent nivolumab was administered to trial patients in the multi-cohort phase II CheckMate 205 trial. An independent review committee assessed best overall response by applying the 2007 International Working Group response criteria. Trial PBMCs were collected immediately before nivolumab initiation (C1D1) and during therapy at cycle 2 day 1 and cycle 4 day 1. Peripheral blood was collected in 8 mL Vacutainer Cell Preparation Tubes, from which PBMCs were isolated by centrifugation and then cryopreserved.

CDR1 SEHNR and CDR2 FQNEAQ are derived from the germline V gene (reference sequence). CDR3 length: 15 amino acids, cysteine to phenylalanine. The sequence is cut down to CDR3 DNA, 45 bases in frame from base 1. Relative to germline, V is missing 1 base and J is missing 3 bases, with 3 bases of the junction outside any gene match. Notes on this clone: Its antigen has not been determined. Per-base quality was not reported, and no clone a single base away is much larger than it.

This clonotype originated in a human donor with classical Hodgkin lymphoma. Source: peripheral blood mononuclear cells (PBMCs), taken at baseline. The V and J segments used are TRBV7-9 and TRBJ2-1, with 7 bases aligning to TRBD1. CDR3 region: CASSLEGGFYNEQFF. The DNA reads TGTGCCAGCAGCTTAGAAGGGGGCTTCTACAATGAGCAGTTCTTC.